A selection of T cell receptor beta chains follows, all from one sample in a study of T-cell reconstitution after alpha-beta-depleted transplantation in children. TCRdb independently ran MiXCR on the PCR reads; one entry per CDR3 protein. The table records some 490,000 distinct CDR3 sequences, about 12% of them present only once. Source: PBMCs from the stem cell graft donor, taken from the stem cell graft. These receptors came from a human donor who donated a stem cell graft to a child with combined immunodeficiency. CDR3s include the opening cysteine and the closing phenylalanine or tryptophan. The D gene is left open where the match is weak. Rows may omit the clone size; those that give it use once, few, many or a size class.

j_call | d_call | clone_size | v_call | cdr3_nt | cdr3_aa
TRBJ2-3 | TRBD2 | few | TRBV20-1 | TGCAGTGCTAGAGCCGGGTGGCGGGAGCTTGATACGCAGTATTTT | CSARAGWRELDTQYF
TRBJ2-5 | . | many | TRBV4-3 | TGCGCCAGCAGCCAAGAAGGTCCGGGGGCCCAGTACTTC | CASSQEGPGAQYF
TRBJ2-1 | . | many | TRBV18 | TGTGCCAGCTCACCACGGGGGATCAGGGACAATGAGCAGTTCTTC | CASSPRGIRDNEQFF
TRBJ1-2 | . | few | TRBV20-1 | TGCAGTGCTAGTATGAATAACTATGGCTACACCTTC | CSASMNNYGYTF
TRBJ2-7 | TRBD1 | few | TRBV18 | TGTGCCAGCTCACCATCGGGACAGGGTCCCACCTACGAGCAGTACTTC | CASSPSGQGPTYEQYF
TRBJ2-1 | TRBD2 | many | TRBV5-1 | TGCGCCAGCAGCCCTCTAGCGGGAGCCGACAATGAGCAGTTCTTC | CASSPLAGADNEQFF
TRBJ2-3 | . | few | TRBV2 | TGTGCCAGCAGTGATGCGGCGATGGCTAGCGGCACAGATACGCAGTATTTT | CASSDAAMASGTDTQYF
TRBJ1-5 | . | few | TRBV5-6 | TGTGCCAGCAGCTTGGGGCCAGCTAATCAGCCCCAGCATTTT | CASSLGPANQPQHF
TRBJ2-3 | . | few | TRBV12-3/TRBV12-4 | TGTGCCAGCAGTTTTTCCGCCACGGGCCTCACGGAAGATACGCAGTATTTT | CASSFSATGLTEDTQYF
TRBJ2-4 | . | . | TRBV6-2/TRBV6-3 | TGTGCCAGCAGTTACGGAGTTAAAAACATTCAGTACTTC | CASSYGVKNIQYF
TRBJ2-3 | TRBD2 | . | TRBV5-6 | TGTGCCAGCAGCTCGCTAGCGGGGGTAGATACGCAGTATTTT | CASSSLAGVDTQYF
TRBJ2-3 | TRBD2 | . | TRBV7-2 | TGTGCCAGCAGCCTTAGCGGGGGGGCTCAAAATACGCAGTATTTT | CASSLSGGAQNTQYF
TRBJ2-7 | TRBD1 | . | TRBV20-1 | TGCAGTGTCGGGACAGGGTTGTACGAGCAGTACTTC | CSVGTGLYEQYF
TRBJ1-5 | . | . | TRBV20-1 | TGCAGTGCCGCGTATAGCAATCAGCCCCAGCATTTT | CSAAYSNQPQHF
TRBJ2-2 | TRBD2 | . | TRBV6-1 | TGTGCCACCGAGGGAGGCGGGGGCACCGGGGAGCTGTTTTTT | CATEGGGGTGELFF
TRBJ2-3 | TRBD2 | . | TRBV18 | TGTGCCAGCTCACCAAAGGGGCGGGAGACGACCACAGATACGCAGTATTTT | CASSPKGRETTTDTQYF
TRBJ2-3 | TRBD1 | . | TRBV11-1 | TGTGCCAGCAGAAAAGACAGGGGCACAGATACGCAGTATTTT | CASRKDRGTDTQYF
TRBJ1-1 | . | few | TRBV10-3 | TGTGCCATCAGTGAGCCCCCGGGCCCGACTGAAGCTTTCTTT | CAISEPPGPTEAFF
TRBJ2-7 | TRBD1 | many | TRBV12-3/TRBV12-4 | TGTGCCAGCAGTATCAGGACAGGGTACGAGCAGTACTTC | CASSIRTGYEQYF
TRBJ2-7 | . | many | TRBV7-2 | TGTGCCAGCAGCTTAGGTGTTTTTCCCTACGAGCAGTACTTC | CASSLGVFPYEQYF
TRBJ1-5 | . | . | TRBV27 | TGTGCCAGCCGCCAGGGTGAGGTTCAGCCCCAGCATTTT | CASRQGEVQPQHF
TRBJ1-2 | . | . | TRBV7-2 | TGTGCCAGCAGCTCCGGACCCCAAGCTAACTATGGCTACACCTTC | CASSSGPQANYGYTF
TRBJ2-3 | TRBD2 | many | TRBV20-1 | TGCAGTGCTAGAGTTTCGGGGGGGCAAAATACGCAGTATTTT | CSARVSGGQNTQYF
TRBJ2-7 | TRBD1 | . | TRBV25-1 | TGTGCCAGCAGTGCCGGGACAGGGGCCGAGCAGTACTTC | CASSAGTGAEQYF
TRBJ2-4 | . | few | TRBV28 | TGTGCCAGCAGGGGGCCGGGGATCACCAAAAACATTCAGTACTTC | CASRGPGITKNIQYF
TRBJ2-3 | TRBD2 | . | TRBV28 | TGTGCCAGCAGTTCCTTGGCGGGGGGGCGGAATACGCAGTATTTT | CASSSLAGGRNTQYF
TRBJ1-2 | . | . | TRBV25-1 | TGTGCCAGCAGTGAAAGGGGGAACTATGGCTACACCTTC | CASSERGNYGYTF
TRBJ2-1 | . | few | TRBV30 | TGTGCCTGGAGTAGCACAGTTCCCCAGGGTGAGCAGTTCTTC | CAWSSTVPQGEQFF
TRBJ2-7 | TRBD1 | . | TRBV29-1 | TGCAGCGCGTGGGACAGCTACGAGCAGTACTTC | CSAWDSYEQYF
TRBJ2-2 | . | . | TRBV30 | TGTGCCAGAGAATGGCACACCGGGGAGCTGTTTTTT | CAREWHTGELFF
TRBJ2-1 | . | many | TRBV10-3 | TGTGCCATCAGTGAACCGGGACCCCGGGCCTATGAGCAGTTCTTC | CAISEPGPRAYEQFF
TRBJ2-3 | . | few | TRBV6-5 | TGTGCCAGCAGTTACTGGACTACTGACACAGATACGCAGTATTTT | CASSYWTTDTDTQYF
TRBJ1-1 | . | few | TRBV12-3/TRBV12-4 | TGTGCCAGCAGTTTTACAGGGAGTGGAGCTTTCTTT | CASSFTGSGAFF
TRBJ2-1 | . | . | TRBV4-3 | TGCGCCAGCAGCCAAGAACAACTATCCGGAAATGAGCAGTTCTTC | CASSQEQLSGNEQFF
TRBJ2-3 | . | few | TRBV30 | TGTGCCTGGAGTCCCCTTACAGTTGGGGGCACAGATACGCAGTATTTT | CAWSPLTVGGTDTQYF
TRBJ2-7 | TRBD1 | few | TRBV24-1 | TGTGCCACCAGTGATTGGGACAGTCCCTACGAGCAGTACTTC | CATSDWDSPYEQYF
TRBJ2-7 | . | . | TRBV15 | TGTGCCACCAGCAGAGCTGGGGGGACAGTCATCTACGAGCAGTACTTC | CATSRAGGTVIYEQYF
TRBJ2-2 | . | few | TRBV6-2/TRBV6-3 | TGTGCCAGCAGTTACTACGGGGAGCTGTTTTTT | CASSYYGELFF
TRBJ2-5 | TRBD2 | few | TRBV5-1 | TGCGCCAGCACCCGGACTAGCGAACAAGAGACCCAGTACTTC | CASTRTSEQETQYF
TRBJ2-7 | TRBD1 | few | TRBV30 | TGTGCCTGGAGTCCCGGGACAGGGTCCTACGAGCAGTACTTC | CAWSPGTGSYEQYF
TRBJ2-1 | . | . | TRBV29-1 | TGCAGCGCATCGACTAGGCACAATGAGCAGTTCTTC | CSASTRHNEQFF
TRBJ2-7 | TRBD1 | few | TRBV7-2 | TGTGCCAGCAGCTCCCCGGGACAGTCCTACGAGCAGTACTTC | CASSSPGQSYEQYF